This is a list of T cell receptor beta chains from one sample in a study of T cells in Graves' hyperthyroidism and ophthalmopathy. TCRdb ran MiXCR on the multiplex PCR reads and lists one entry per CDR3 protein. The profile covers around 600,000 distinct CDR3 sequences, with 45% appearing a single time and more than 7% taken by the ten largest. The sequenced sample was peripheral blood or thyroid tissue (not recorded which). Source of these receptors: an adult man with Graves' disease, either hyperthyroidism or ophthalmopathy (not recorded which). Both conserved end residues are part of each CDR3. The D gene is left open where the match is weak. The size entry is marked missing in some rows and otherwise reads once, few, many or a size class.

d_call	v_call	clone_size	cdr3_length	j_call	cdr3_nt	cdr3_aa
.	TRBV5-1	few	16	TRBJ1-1	TGCGCCAGCAGCGTACGGTTCTCTAACCCTCCCGCTGAAGCTTTCTTT	CASSVRFSNPPAEAFF
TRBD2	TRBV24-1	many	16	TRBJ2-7	TGTGCCACCAGTGATTTGGGGACTAGCGGAACCTTCGAGCAGTACTTC	CATSDLGTSGTFEQYF
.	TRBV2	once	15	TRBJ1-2	TGTGCCAGCAGTTACCGCGGGACTCGGCCCTATGGCTACACCTTC	CASSYRGTRPYGYTF
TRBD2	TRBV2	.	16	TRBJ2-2	TGTGCCAGCAGGAATACCGGGACTAGCTTCTCCGGGGAGCTGTTTTTT	CASRNTGTSFSGELFF
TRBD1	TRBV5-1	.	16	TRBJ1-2	TGCGCCAGCAGCTTACAGGGGGGACAGGTCCTCAATGGCTACACCTTC	CASSLQGGQVLNGYTF
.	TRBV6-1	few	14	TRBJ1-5	TGTGCCAGCACCCTCGACGTTAGCAATCAGCCCCAGCATTTT	CASTLDVSNQPQHF
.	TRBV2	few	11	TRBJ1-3	TGTGCCAGCAGTGAAAGCGCCGGACATCATTTT	CASSESAGHHF
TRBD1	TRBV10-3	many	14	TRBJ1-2	TGTGCCAGCGTTCCGGGACAGGGTCCCTATGGCTACACCTTC	CASVPGQGPYGYTF
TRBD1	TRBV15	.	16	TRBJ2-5	TGTGCCACCAGCAGTATCCGGACAGGGGGGGAAGAGACCCAGTACTTC	CATSSIRTGGEETQYF
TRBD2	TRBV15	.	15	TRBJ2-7	TGTGCCACCAGCAGAGATACTAGCGGGAGTTACGAGCAGTACTTC	CATSRDTSGSYEQYF
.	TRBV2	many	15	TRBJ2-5	TGTGCCAGCAGTGAAGCGGGAGCAATGGGGGAGACCCAGTACTTC	CASSEAGAMGETQYF
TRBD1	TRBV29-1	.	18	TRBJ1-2	TGCAGCGCCGACACAGGGGGCGTCACTGAAGATTATGGGGATGGCTACACCTTC	CSADTGGVTEDYGDGYTF
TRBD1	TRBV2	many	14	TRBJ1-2	TGTGCCAGCAGACCGGGACAGGGGTACTATGGCTACACCTTC	CASRPGQGYYGYTF
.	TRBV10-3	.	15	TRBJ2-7	TGTGCCAGCAGTCCCCGGGACGGTGACTCCTACGAGCAGTACTTC	CASSPRDGDSYEQYF
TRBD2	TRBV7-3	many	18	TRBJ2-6	TGTGCCAGCAGCTCTGGACTAGCGGGTTCCTCTGGGGCCAACGTCCTGACTTTC	CASSSGLAGSSGANVLTF
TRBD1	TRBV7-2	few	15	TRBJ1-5	TGTGCCAGCAGCTTATTGGGGACAGGGGATCAGCCCCAGCATTTT	CASSLLGTGDQPQHF